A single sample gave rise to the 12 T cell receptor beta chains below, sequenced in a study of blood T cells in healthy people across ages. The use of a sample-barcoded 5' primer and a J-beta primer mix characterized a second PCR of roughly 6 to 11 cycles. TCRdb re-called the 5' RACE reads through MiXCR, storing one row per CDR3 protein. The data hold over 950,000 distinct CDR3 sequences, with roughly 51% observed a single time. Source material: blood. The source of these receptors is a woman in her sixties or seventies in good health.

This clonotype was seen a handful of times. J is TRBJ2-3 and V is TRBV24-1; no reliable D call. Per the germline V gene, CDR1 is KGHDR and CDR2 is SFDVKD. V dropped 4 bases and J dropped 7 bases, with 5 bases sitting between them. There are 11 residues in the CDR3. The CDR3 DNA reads TGTGCCACCAGTGAGGATTATACGCAGTATTTT. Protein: CATSEDYTQYF.

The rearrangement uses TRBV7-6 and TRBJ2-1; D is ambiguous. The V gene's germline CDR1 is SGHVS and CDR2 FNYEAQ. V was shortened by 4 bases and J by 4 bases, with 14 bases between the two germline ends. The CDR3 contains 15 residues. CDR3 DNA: TGTGCCAGCAGCTCCGGATACGGCCTATACAATGAGCAGTTCTTC. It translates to CASSSGYGLYNEQFF.

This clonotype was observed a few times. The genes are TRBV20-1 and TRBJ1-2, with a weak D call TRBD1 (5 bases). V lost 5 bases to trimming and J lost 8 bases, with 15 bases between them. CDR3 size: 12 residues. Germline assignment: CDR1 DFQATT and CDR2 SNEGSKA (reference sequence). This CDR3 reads CSAPKTGLGYTF. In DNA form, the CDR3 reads TGCAGTGCTCCAAAGACGGGACTCGGCTACACCTTC.

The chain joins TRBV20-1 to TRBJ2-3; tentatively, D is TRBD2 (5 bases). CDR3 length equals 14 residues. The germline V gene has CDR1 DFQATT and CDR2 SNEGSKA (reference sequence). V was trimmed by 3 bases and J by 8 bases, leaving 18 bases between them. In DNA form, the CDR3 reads TGCAGTGCTAGCCCCGGGCGAGGGTCTGGTACGCAGTATTTT. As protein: CSASPGRGSGTQYF.

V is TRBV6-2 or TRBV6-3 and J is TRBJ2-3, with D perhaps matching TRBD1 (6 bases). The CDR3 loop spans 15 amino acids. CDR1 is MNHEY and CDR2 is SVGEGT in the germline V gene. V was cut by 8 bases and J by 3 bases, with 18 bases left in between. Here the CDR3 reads CASGRTGITTDTQYF. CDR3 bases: TGTGCCAGCGGTAGAACAGGGATAACGACAGATACGCAGTATTTT.

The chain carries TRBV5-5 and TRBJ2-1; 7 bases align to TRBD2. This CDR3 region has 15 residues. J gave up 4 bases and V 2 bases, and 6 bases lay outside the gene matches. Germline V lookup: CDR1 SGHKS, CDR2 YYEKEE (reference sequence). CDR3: CASSFPGTKYNEQFF. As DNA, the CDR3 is TGTGCCAGCAGCTTCCCCGGGACTAAATACAATGAGCAGTTCTTC.

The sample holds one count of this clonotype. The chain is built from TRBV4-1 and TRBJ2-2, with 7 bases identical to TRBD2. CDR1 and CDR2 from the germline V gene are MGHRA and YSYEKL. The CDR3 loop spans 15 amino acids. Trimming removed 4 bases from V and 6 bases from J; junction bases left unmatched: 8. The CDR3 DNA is TGCGCCAGCAGCCTCAATGGGAGGGTTGCCGGGGAGCTGTTTTTT. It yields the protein CASSLNGRVAGELFF.

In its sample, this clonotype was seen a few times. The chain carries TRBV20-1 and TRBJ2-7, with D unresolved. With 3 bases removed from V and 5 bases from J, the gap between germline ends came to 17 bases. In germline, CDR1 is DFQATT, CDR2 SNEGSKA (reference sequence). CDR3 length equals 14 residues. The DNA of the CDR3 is TGCAGTGCTAGTGTCGGATCCGCCCGCGACGAGCAGTACTTC. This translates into CSASVGSARDEQYF.

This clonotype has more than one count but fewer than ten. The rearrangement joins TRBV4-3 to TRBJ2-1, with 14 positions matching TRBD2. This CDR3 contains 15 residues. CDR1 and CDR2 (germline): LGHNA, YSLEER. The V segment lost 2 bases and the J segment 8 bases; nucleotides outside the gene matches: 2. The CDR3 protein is CASSQPGLAGDEQFF. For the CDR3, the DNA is TGCGCCAGCAGCCAACCGGGACTAGCGGGAGATGAGCAGTTCTTC.

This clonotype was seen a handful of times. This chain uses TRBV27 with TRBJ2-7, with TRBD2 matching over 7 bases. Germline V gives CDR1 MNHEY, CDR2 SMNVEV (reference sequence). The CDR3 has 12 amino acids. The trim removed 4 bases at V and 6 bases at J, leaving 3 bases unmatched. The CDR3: CASSWGGIEQYF. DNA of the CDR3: TGTGCCAGCAGTTGGGGGGGGATCGAGCAGTACTTC.

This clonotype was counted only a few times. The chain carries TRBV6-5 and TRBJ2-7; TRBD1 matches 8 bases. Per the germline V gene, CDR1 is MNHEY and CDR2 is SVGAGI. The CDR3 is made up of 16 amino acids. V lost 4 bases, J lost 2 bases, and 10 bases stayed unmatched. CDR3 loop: CASSFDPGQAAYEQYF. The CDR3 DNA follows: TGTGCCAGCAGTTTCGATCCGGGACAGGCGGCCTACGAGCAGTACTTC.

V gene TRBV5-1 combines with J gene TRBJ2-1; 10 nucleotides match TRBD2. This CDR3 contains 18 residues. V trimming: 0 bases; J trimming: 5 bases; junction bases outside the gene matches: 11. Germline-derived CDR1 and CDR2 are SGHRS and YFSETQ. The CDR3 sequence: CASSLAVASGSVDNEQFF. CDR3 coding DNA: TGCGCCAGCAGCTTGGCCGTAGCTAGCGGGAGCGTCGACAATGAGCAGTTCTTC.